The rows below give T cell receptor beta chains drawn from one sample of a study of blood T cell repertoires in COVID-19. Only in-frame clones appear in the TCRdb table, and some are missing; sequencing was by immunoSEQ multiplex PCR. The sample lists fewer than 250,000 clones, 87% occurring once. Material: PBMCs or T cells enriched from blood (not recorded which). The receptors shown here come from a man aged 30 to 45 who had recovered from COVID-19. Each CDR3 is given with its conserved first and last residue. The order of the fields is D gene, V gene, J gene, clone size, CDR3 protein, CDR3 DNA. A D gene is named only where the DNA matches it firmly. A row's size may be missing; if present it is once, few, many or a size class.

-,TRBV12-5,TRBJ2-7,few,CASGLGSPWYEQYF,TGTGCTAGTGGTTTGGGGAGTCCGTGGTACGAGCAGTACTTC
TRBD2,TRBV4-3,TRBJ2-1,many,CASSQGLAGSYNEQFF,TGCGCCAGCAGCCAAGGACTAGCGGGCTCCTACAATGAGCAGTTCTTC
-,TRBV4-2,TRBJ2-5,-,CASSQEVGREETQYF,TGTGCCAGCAGCCAAGAGGTGGGCAGGGAAGAGACCCAGTACTTC
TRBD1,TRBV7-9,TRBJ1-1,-,CASSLSDRGTRF,TGTGCCAGCAGCTTATCCGACAGGGGAACACGTTTT
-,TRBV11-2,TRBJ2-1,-,CASSFRQDHEQFF,TGTGCCAGCAGCTTCAGACAGGACCATGAGCAGTTCTTC
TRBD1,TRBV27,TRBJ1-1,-,CASRTLDRVNAEAFF,TGTGCCAGCAGGACCTTGGACAGGGTGAACGCTGAAGCTTTCTTT
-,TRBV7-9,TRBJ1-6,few,CASSLGSGVGSPLHF,TGTGCCAGCAGCTTGGGCTCAGGGGTAGGGTCACCCCTCCACTTT
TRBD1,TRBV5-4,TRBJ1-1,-,CASSLLQGDFTEAFF,TGTGCCAGCAGCTTGTTACAGGGGGATTTCACTGAAGCTTTCTTT
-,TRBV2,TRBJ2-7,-,CALGAFLYEQYF,TGTGCCCTTGGGGCCTTTCTCTACGAGCAGTACTTC
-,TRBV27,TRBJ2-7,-,CASSFYTPRTGSTYEQYF,TGTGCCAGCAGTTTTTACACCCCTAGGACTGGCTCTACTTACGAGCAGTACTTC
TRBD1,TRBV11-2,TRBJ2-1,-,CASSLVGTAWGLNNEQFF,TGTGCCAGCAGCTTAGTCGGGACAGCCTGGGGGTTAAACAATGAGCAGTTCTTC
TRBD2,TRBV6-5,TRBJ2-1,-,CASRLRTSSDNEQFF,TGTGCCAGCAGACTCCGGACTAGCTCTGACAATGAGCAGTTCTTC
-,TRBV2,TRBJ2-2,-,CASHGEAGSTGELFF,TGTGCCAGCCATGGGGAGGCCGGCTCCACCGGGGAGCTGTTTTTT
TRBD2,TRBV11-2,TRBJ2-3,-,CASSRRTSGTATDTQYF,TGTGCCAGCAGCCGCCGGACTAGCGGCACAGCCACAGATACGCAGTATTTT
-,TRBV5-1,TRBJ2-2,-,CASSWTVRGQVDAGELFF,TGCGCCAGCAGCTGGACAGTGAGGGGCCAGGTGGATGCCGGGGAGCTGTTTTTT